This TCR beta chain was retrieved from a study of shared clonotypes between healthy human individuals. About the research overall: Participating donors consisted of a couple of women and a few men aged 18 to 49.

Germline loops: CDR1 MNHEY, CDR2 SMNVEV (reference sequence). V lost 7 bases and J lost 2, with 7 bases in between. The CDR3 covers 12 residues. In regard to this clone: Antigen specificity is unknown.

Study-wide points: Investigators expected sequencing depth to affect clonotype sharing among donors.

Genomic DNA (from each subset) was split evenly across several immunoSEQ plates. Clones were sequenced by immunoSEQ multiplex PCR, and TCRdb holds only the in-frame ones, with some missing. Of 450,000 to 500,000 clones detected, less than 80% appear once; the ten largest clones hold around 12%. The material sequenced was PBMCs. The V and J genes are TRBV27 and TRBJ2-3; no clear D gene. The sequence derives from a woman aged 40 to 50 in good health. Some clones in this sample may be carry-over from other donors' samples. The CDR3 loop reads CASKPTTDTQYF. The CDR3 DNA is TGTGCCAGCAAGCCCACCACAGATACGCAGTATTTT.